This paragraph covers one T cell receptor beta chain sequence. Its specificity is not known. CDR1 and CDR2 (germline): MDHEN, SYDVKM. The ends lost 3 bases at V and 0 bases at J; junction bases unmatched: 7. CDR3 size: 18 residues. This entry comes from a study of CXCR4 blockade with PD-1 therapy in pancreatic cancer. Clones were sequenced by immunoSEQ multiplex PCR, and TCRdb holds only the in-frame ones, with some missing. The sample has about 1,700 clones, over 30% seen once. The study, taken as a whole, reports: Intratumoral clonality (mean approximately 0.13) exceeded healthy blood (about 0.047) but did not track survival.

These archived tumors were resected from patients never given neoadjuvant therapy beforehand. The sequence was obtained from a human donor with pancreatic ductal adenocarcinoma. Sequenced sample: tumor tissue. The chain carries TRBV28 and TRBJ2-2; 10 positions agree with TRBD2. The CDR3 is CASSFFEREGPNTGELFF. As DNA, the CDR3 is TGTGCCAGCAGTTTTTTCGAGCGGGAGGGCCCGAACACCGGGGAGCTGTTTTTT.